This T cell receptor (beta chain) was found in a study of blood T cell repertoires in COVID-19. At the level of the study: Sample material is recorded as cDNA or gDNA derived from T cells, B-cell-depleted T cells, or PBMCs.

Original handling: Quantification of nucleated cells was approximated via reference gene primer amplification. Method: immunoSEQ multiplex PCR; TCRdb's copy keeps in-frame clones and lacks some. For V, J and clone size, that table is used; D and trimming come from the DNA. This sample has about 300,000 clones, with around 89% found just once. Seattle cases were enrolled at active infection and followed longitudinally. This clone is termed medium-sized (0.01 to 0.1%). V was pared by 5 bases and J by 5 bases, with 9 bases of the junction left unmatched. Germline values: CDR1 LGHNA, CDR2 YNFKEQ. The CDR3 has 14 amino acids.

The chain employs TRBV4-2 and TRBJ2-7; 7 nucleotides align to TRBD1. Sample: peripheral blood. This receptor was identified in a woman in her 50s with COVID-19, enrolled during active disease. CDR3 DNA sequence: TGTGCCAGCAGCATAGGACAGGAGAACCACGAGCAGTACTTC. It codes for CASSIGQENHEQYF.